The following is a T cell receptor beta chain sequence with its context. 5' RACE that incorporated UMI labels was used to prepare the TRB cDNA libraries. From the 5' RACE reads, TCRdb lists one entry per CDR3 protein and no DNA. Its clone listing holds tens of thousands of distinct CDR3 sequences. CD45RO-CCR7+CD27+CD95- was the phenotype of naive CD8+ T cells. The data were taken from a study of CXCR3-negative and CXCR3-positive naive CD8 T cells. The CDR3 length is 12 residues. CDR1 is MDHEN and CDR2 is SYDVKM in the germline V gene. The chain carries TRBV28 and TRBJ2-3. Sequenced input: naive CXCR3- CD8+ T cells from blood. Subset denoted: CD45RO-CCR7+CD27+CD95- naive CD8+ T cells lacking CXCR3 (TNR3-). The origin of this receptor is a human donor in good health. Some clones in this sample may be carry-over from other donors' samples. CDR3 sequence: CASSLKLYTQYF.